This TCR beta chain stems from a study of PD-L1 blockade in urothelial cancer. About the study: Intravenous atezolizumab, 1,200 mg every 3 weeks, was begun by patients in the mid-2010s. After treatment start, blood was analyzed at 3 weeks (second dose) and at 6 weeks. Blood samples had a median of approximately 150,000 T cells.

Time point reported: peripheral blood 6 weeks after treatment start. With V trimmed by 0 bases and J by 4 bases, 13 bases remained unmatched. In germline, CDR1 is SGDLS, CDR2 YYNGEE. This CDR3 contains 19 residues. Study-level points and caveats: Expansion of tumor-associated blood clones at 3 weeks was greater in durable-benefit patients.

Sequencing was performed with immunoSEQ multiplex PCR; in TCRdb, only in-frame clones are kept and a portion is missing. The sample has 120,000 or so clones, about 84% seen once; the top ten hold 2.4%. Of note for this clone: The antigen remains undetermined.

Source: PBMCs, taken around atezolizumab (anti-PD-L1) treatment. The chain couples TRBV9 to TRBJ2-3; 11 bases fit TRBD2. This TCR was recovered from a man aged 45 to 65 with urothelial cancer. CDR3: CASSVGDSGRGWGADTQYF. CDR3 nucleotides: TGTGCCAGCAGCGTAGGGGATAGCGGGAGGGGATGGGGCGCAGATACGCAGTATTTT.